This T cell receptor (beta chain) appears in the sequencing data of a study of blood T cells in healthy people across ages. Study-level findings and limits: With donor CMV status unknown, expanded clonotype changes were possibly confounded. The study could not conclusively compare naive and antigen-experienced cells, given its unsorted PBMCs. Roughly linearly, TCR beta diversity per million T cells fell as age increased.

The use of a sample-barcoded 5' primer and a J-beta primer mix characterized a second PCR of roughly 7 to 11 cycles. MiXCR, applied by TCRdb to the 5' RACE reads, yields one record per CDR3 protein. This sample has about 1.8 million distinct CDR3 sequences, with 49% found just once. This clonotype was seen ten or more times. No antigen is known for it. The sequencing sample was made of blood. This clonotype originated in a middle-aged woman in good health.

The CDR3 DNA sequence: TGTGCCAGCAGCAAAGGGGGATCCGGGGCCAACGTCCTGACTTTC. Protein: CASSKGGSGANVLTF. The chain is built from TRBV7-2 and TRBJ2-6; weak D call: TRBD1 (6 bases). Looked up from germline, CDR1 is SGHTA and CDR2 is FQGNSA. V lost 5 bases to trimming and J lost 4 bases, with 12 bases between them. The CDR3 totals 15 residues. Full variable domain (rest looked up from reference TRBV7-2 and TRBJ2-6): GAGVSQSPSNKVTEKGKDVELRCDPISGHTALYWYRQSLGQGLEFLIYFQGNSAPDKSGLPSDRFSAERTGGSVSTLTIQRTQQEDSAVYLCASSKGGSGANVLTFGAGSRLTVL.